The 31 T cell receptor beta chains reported below all come from one sample, sequenced in a study of cytomegalovirus exposure and HLA in healthy donors. PCR employed 60 Vbeta and 13 Jbeta primers. The assay was immunoSEQ multiplex PCR, and TCRdb's table has in-frame clones only and misses some. The repertoire holds 90,000 or so clones, with roughly two thirds as singletons. Sequencing was performed on PBMCs. Receptor source: a woman aged 50 to 60 in good health and CMV-seropositive.

This CDR3 reads CASSYDAANNEKLFF. The CDR3 bases are TGTGCCAGCAGTTACGACGCAGCGAACAATGAAAAACTGTTTTTT. The rearrangement joins TRBV6-5 to TRBJ1-4; D unresolved. V was trimmed by 2 bases and J by 5 bases, leaving 12 bases between them. The CDR3 sequence is 15 residues long. Looked up from germline, CDR1 is MNHEY and CDR2 is SVGAGI.

In its sample, this clone was seen a few times. V gene TRBV28 combines with J gene TRBJ2-7; D ambiguous. Trimming pared 7 bases from V and 5 bases from J, leaving 12 bases between. The CDR3 is 12 residues long. The germline CDR1 and CDR2 sequences are MDHEN and SYDVKM. The CDR3 region has the DNA TGTGCCAGCACCTCCATCCGGGACGAGCAGTACTTC. Amino acids: CASTSIRDEQYF. Combining the CDR3 with reference TRBV28 and TRBJ2-7 gives the whole variable domain DVKVTQSSRYLVKRTGEKVFLECVQDMDHENMFWYRQDPGLGLRLIYFSYDVKMKEKGDIPEGYSVSREKKERFSLILESASTNQTSMYLCASTSIRDEQYFGPGTRLTVT.

The J gene is TRBJ2-1, the V gene TRBV5-1; 7 bases are shared with TRBD2. V was clipped by 1 base and J by 0 bases; unmatched bases: 10. CDR1 and CDR2 from the germline V gene are SGHRS and YFSETQ. The CDR3 extends over 18 amino acids. The CDR3 spells CASSLRSRRESSYNEQFF. CDR3 DNA sequence: TGCGCCAGCAGCTTGAGGTCGCGGCGGGAGAGCTCCTACAATGAGCAGTTCTTC.

The rearrangement links TRBV19 to TRBJ2-2; 7 nucleotides align to TRBD1. This CDR3 spans 16 amino acids. The germline V gene encodes CDR1 LNHDA and CDR2 SQIVND (reference sequence). Trimming removed 3 bases from V and 4 bases from J; junction bases left unmatched: 8. CDR3 residues: CASSMQWDSSTGELFF. In DNA form, the CDR3 reads TGTGCCAGTAGTATGCAATGGGACAGCAGCACCGGGGAGCTGTTTTTT.

This rearrangement joins TRBV5-1 to TRBJ2-3, with 7 bases that match TRBD1. The CDR3 consists of 15 residues. J gave up 4 bases and V 4 bases, and 9 bases lay outside the gene matches. Germline CDR1 is SGHRS and CDR2 is YFSETQ. The CDR3 bases are TGCGCCAGCAGCCCCTGGACAGGCGAGGCAGATACGCAGTATTTT. This codes for CASSPWTGEADTQYF.

This chain links TRBV19 with TRBJ1-2; 7 bases are shared with TRBD1. The V segment lost 5 bases and the J segment 2 bases; nucleotides outside the gene matches: 11. The CDR3 runs 16 residues. The V gene's germline CDR1 is LNHDA and CDR2 SQIVND (reference sequence). CDR3 sequence reads: CASSSQTGQGNYGYTF. In DNA form, the CDR3 reads TGTGCCAGTAGTTCACAGACAGGGCAGGGGAACTATGGCTACACCTTC.

This clone was seen more than once but under ten times. The chain employs TRBV7-3 and TRBJ2-1; TRBD1 matches at 7 bases. This CDR3 has 14 amino acids. Germline V gives CDR1 SGHTA, CDR2 FQGTGA. V shed 4 bases, J shed 4 bases, and the junction held 4 bases outside the gene matches. The CDR3 spells CASSWPGQYNEQFF. Here the CDR3 DNA reads TGTGCCAGCAGCTGGCCGGGACAGTACAATGAGCAGTTCTTC.

This clone came up a few times. This chain uses TRBV18 with TRBJ1-2, with 7 bases matching TRBD1. The CDR3 is 15 amino acids. Germline CDR1 KGHSH, CDR2 LQKENI. V trimming: 0 bases; J trimming: 7 bases; junction bases outside the gene matches: 8. This chain's CDR3 is CASSPPGTVGSGYTF. Written as DNA, the CDR3 is TGTGCCAGCTCACCACCCGGGACAGTCGGATCTGGCTACACCTTC.

The gene calls are TRBV18 and TRBJ1-4, with 8 bases lining up with TRBD1. The V segment lost 7 bases and the J segment 4 bases; nucleotides outside the gene matches: 5. The CDR3 is 14 residues long. Looked up from germline, CDR1 is KGHSH and CDR2 is LQKENI. Here the CDR3 reads CASYRTGLNEKLFF. The CDR3 DNA sequence: TGTGCCAGCTACAGGACAGGGCTTAATGAAAAACTGTTTTTT.

The rearrangement joins TRBV7-9 to TRBJ1-1; the D is unclear. CDR3 length equals 15 residues. Germline loops: CDR1 SEHNR, CDR2 FQNEAQ (reference sequence). V lost 6 bases and J lost 1, with 15 bases in between. DNA for the CDR3: TGTGCCAGCAGGGACTCCCTCGGGAGGAACACTGAAGCTTTCTTT. This sequence encodes CASRDSLGRNTEAFF.

This clone was counted between two and nine times. The chain combines TRBV7-3 with TRBJ2-1; D is perhaps TRBD2 (6 bases). The V end lost 0 bases, the J end lost 10 bases, and 10 bases lay between the germline ends. This CDR3 is built from 13 residues. Germline CDR1 and CDR2: SGHTA and FQGTGA. The CDR3 sequence: CASSLTAGNEQFF. The CDR3 DNA reads as TGTGCCAGCAGCTTAACCGCGGGAAACGAGCAGTTCTTC.

The V gene is TRBV7-6, the J gene TRBJ1-5; tentatively, D is TRBD1 (6 bases). CDR3 length: 15 amino acids. Trimming stripped 1 base from V and 7 bases from J, with 14 bases between. Germline V gene sequence: CDR1 SGHVS, CDR2 FNYEAQ. The CDR3 DNA is TGTGCCAGCAGCTTAGGTCAGGGGCTTCGGCAGCCCCAGCATTTT. This codes for CASSLGQGLRQPQHF. The full variable domain, rest sourced from reference TRBV7-6 and TRBJ1-5, is GAGVSQSPRYKVTKRGQDVALRCDPISGHVSLYWYRQALGQGPEFLTYFNYEAQQDKSGLPNDRFSAERPEGSISTLTIQRTEQRDSAMYRCASSLGQGLRQPQHFGDGTRLSIL.

The J gene is TRBJ2-2, the V gene TRBV29-1, with D perhaps matching TRBD2 (6 bases). This CDR3 contains 13 residues. V lost 4 bases, J lost 4 bases, and 10 bases lay in between. CDR1 and CDR2 from the germline V gene are SQVTM and ANQGSEA. CDR3 in DNA: TGCAGCGTTGGAATCGGGGGCACCGGGGAGCTGTTTTTT. Translated, it gives CSVGIGGTGELFF.

This clone was observed a handful of times. This chain joins TRBV7-9 and TRBJ2-1, with 7 bases fitting TRBD2. CDR1 SEHNR and CDR2 FQNEAQ come from the germline V gene (reference sequence). V was clipped by 5 bases and J by 0 bases; unmatched bases: 4. CDR3 size: 15 residues. The CDR3 region has the DNA TGTGCCAGCAGCCCGCAGCGGGGCTCCTACAATGAGCAGTTCTTC. It specifies CASSPQRGSYNEQFF. The full variable domain, completed using reference TRBV7-9 and TRBJ2-1, is DTGVSQNPRHKITKRGQNVTFRCDPISEHNRLYWYRQTLGQGPEFLTYFQNEAQLEKSRLLSDRFSAERPKGSFSTLEIQRTEQGDSAMYLCASSPQRGSYNEQFFGPGTRLTVL.

The chain is built from TRBV5-5 and TRBJ2-7, with 9 bases lining up with TRBD1. Germline assignment: CDR1 SGHKS and CDR2 YYEKEE (reference sequence). Trimming took 4 bases from V and 7 from J; bases not matched to a gene: 21. This CDR3 has 18 residues. The CDR3 loop is CASSPKTQDRGHPREQYF. Here the CDR3 DNA reads TGTGCCAGCAGCCCCAAAACCCAGGACAGGGGCCACCCTCGGGAGCAGTACTTC.

This chain joins TRBV7-3 and TRBJ2-7; 9 bases line up with TRBD1. Germline V lookup: CDR1 SGHTA, CDR2 FQGTGA. The trim removed 5 bases at V and 3 bases at J, leaving 8 bases unmatched. The CDR3 runs 15 residues. The CDR3 sequence: CASSGSGQGNYEQYF. CDR3 DNA: TGTGCCAGCAGCGGATCGGGACAGGGAAACTACGAGCAGTACTTC.

The chain employs TRBV19 and TRBJ2-3; TRBD2 matches 8 bases. Germline trimming cut 5 bases from V and 4 bases from J; bases unmatched to any gene: 14. Germline assignment: CDR1 LNHDA and CDR2 SQIVND (reference sequence). The CDR3 totals 17 residues. CDR3 protein: CASSLLLAVEVSDTQYF. In nucleotides, the CDR3 is TGTGCCAGTAGTCTTTTACTAGCGGTAGAGGTATCAGATACGCAGTATTTT.

This clone was picked up a small number of times. V is TRBV7-9 and J is TRBJ2-7, with 8 positions matching TRBD2. The V gene end was trimmed by 0 bases and the J gene end by 5 bases; junction bases not matched to a gene: 3. CDR3 size: 14 residues. The germline CDR1 and CDR2 sequences are SEHNR and FQNEAQ (reference sequence). CDR3: CASSLASGIDEQYF. DNA for the CDR3: TGTGCCAGCAGCTTAGCTAGCGGGATCGACGAGCAGTACTTC.

The chain carries TRBV27 and TRBJ2-7; weak D call: TRBD1 (5 bases). Germline V gene sequence: CDR1 MNHEY, CDR2 SMNVEV (reference sequence). This CDR3 contains 12 residues. Deletions cut 3 bases from V and 6 bases from J, with 9 bases between. The CDR3 here is CASSFLRGEQYF. The CDR3 coding sequence is TGTGCCAGCAGTTTTTTAAGGGGCGAGCAGTACTTC.

CDR3 bases: TGTGCCAGCAGTTACACCGGACAGGGAGGGAATGAAAAACTGTTTTTT. This translates into CASSYTGQGGNEKLFF. The J gene is TRBJ1-4, the V gene TRBV6-6; the match to TRBD1 covers 8 bases. Germline lookup yields CDR1 MNHNY and CDR2 SVGAGI (reference sequence). This CDR3 is built from 16 residues. V shed 2 bases and J 5 bases; nucleotides not matched to a gene: 7.

The gene calls are TRBV18 and TRBJ2-1, with D possibly TRBD1 on 6 matching bases. V was cut by 3 bases and J by 0 bases, with 18 bases left in between. Germline V CDR1 and CDR2: KGHSH, LQKENI. The CDR3 spans 18 residues. The DNA of the CDR3 is TGTGCCAGCTCACCGAATGGACAGCTTCGTAGCTCCTACAATGAGCAGTTCTTC. Its translation: CASSPNGQLRSSYNEQFF.

This clone was detected a few times. The chain carries TRBV6-5 and TRBJ2-7; the D gene is possibly TRBD2 (8 bases). CDR3 length: 15 residues. With 6 bases removed from V and 4 bases from J, the gap between germline ends came to 19 bases. From germline, CDR1 is MNHEY and CDR2 SVGAGI. This CDR3 is CASSDRASGRYEQYF. The CDR3 coding sequence is TGTGCCAGCAGCGACAGGGCTAGCGGGCGATACGAGCAGTACTTC.

As concerns this clone: Germline is not matched at one junction end, which may reflect a read error. V and J are TRBV28 and TRBJ2-1; 11 bases map to TRBD1. The germline gives CDR1 MDHEN, CDR2 SYDVKM. The CDR3 is 16 amino acids. The CDR3 loop is CASDMAGTGGYNEQLF. DNA of the CDR3: TGTGCCAGCGATATGGCCGGGACAGGGGGTTACAATGAGCAGCTCTTC.

DNA of the CDR3: TGCGCCAGCAGCTTGGGTTCCAGGGCTACTGAAGCTTTCTTT. Its protein product is CASSLGSRATEAFF. J is TRBJ1-1 and V is TRBV5-1; D is perhaps TRBD1 (5 bases). The CDR3 is 14 amino acids. V gave up 0 bases and J gave up 5 bases, with 11 bases separating them. Germline CDR1 reads SGHRS; CDR2 reads YFSETQ.

This clone was recorded only once. V gene TRBV25-1 combines with J gene TRBJ2-3; 14 bases map to TRBD2. This CDR3 spans 15 amino acids. Germline V gene lookup returns CDR1 MGHDK and CDR2 SYGVNS. Trimming cost V 4 bases and J 4 bases; bases outside gene matches: 1. Written as DNA, the CDR3 is TGTGCCAGCAGTGTGGGACTAGCGGGAGCAGATACGCAGTATTTT. It yields the protein CASSVGLAGADTQYF.

A few counts support this clone. This chain joins TRBV2 and TRBJ1-2, with D maybe TRBD1 (6 bases). Trimming pared 3 bases from V and 7 bases from J, leaving 15 bases between. CDR1 is SNHLY, CDR2 FYNNEI, per germline. There are 14 residues in the CDR3. The CDR3 reads CASSEVRQAGGYTF. For the CDR3, the DNA is TGTGCCAGCAGTGAGGTCAGACAGGCCGGTGGCTACACCTTC.

The V gene is TRBV5-1, the J gene TRBJ2-3; D remains unclear. The CDR3 is 15 amino acids. The V gene's germline CDR1 is SGHRS and CDR2 YFSETQ. Trimming removed 4 bases from V and 1 base from J, with 13 bases in between. The CDR3 loop is CASSMESFGTDTQYF. CDR3 nucleotide sequence: TGCGCCAGCAGCATGGAGAGTTTCGGCACAGATACGCAGTATTTT. The whole variable domain, filled in from reference TRBV5-1 and TRBJ2-3, reads KAGVTQTPRYLIKTRGQQVTLSCSPISGHRSVSWYQQTPGQGLQFLFEYFSETQRNKGNFPGRFSGRQFSNSRSEMNVSTLELGDSALYLCASSMESFGTDTQYFGPGTRLTVL.

The chain combines TRBV5-5 with TRBJ2-3; a possible D gene is TRBD1 (6 bases). This CDR3 has 15 amino acids. Germline-derived CDR1 and CDR2 are SGHKS and YYEKEE (reference sequence). Trimming removed 2 bases at V and 2 bases at J, with 12 bases between. The CDR3 here is CASSLTGLDTDTQYF. CDR3 nucleotides: TGTGCCAGCAGCTTAACAGGGTTGGACACAGATACGCAGTATTTT.

This clone was found a few times. The chain is built from TRBV5-8 and TRBJ1-2, with 10 positions matching TRBD1. The CDR3 is 13 amino acids. Germline assignment: CDR1 SGHTS and CDR2 YDEGEE. The V gene end was trimmed by 5 bases and the J gene end by 8 bases; junction bases not matched to a gene: 6. In DNA form, the CDR3 reads TGTGCCAGCAGAACGGACAGGGGGTTCGGCTACACCTTC. Translating gives CASRTDRGFGYTF. Combining the CDR3 with reference TRBV5-8 and TRBJ1-2 gives the whole variable domain EAGVTQSPTHLIKTRGQQATLRCSPISGHTSVYWYQQALGLGLQFLLWYDEGEERNRGNFPPRFSGRQFPNYSSELNVNALELEDSALYLCASRTDRGFGYTFGSGTRLTVV.

The chain combines TRBV6-1 with TRBJ1-4; 7 bases line up with TRBD1. The germline gives CDR1 MNHNS, CDR2 SASEGT. J was trimmed by 7 bases and V by 4 bases; bases with no gene match: 9. The CDR3 loop spans 15 amino acids. The CDR3 protein is CASSGRPGQPEKLFF. The CDR3 bases are TGTGCCAGCAGTGGCCGACCGGGACAGCCTGAAAAACTGTTTTTT.

This sequence joins TRBV10-1 and TRBJ2-3; TRBD2 is a possible D gene (5 bases). The CDR3 length is 13 residues. Germline CDR1 reads WNHNN; CDR2 reads SYGVQD (reference sequence). The V end lost 3 bases, the J end lost 4 bases, and 8 bases lay between the germline ends. The CDR3 here is CASSESGADTQYF. The DNA for the CDR3 is TGCGCCAGCAGTGAATCCGGGGCAGATACGCAGTATTTT.